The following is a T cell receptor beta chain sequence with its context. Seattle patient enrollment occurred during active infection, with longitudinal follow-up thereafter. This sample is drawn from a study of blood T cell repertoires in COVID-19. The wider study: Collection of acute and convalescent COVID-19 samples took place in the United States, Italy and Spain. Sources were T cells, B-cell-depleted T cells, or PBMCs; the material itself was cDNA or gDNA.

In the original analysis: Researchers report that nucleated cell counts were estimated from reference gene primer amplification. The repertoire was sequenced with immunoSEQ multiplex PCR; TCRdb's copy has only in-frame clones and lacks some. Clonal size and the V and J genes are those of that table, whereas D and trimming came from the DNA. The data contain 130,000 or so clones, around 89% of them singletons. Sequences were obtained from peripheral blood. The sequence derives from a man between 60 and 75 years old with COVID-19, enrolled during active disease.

In DNA, the CDR3 is TGTGCCAGCAGTGGGTTAACTCCCGGCGGGAGTCAGCCCCAGCATTTT. Amino acids: CASSGLTPGGSQPQHF. The V and J genes are TRBV27 and TRBJ1-5; D gene ambiguous. This CDR3 has 16 amino acids. The V and J ends lost 5 bases and 6 bases respectively, with 20 bases between them. Germline CDR1 is MNHEY and CDR2 is SMNVEV (reference sequence).